These 27 T cell receptor beta chains originate from one sample sequenced in a study of blood T cell repertoires in COVID-19. Data came from immunoSEQ multiplex PCR; TCRdb stores just in-frame clones and leaves some out. The sample holds 72,000 or so clones, approximately 85% seen once. The specimen sequenced was peripheral blood. These TCRs come from an elderly woman with active or convalescent COVID-19.

V and J are TRBV5-1 and TRBJ2-1, with D unclear. Per the germline V gene, CDR1 is SGHRS and CDR2 is YFSETQ. V shed 4 bases and J shed 5 bases, with 19 bases lying between them. The length of the CDR3 is 16 residues. Here the CDR3 reads CASSPAAEIRDNEQFF. In DNA form, the CDR3 reads TGCGCCAGCAGCCCCGCGGCGGAGATTCGAGACAATGAGCAGTTCTTC.

J is TRBJ2-7 and V is TRBV3-1 (or the pseudogene TRBV3-2), with 8 bases matching TRBD1. This CDR3 has 16 amino acids. The V gene end was trimmed by 0 bases and the J gene end by 5 bases; junction bases not matched to a gene: 9. In germline, CDR1 is LGHDT, CDR2 YNNKEL (reference sequence). CDR3 in DNA: TGTGCCAGCAGCCAAGAACCGGACAGGGTGAAAAACGAGCAGTACTTC. It yields the protein CASSQEPDRVKNEQYF.

The chain has TRBV28 and TRBJ1-6, with 7 bases matching TRBD1. CDR3 length: 19 residues. The junction had 10 bases not matched to a gene; V was cut back by 2 bases and J by 0 bases. Germline CDR1 and CDR2: MDHEN and SYDVKM. The CDR3 sequence: CASSLARQGLHSYNSPLHF. CDR3 nucleotides: TGTGCCAGCAGTTTAGCGAGACAGGGCCTACACTCCTATAATTCACCCCTCCACTTT.

V and J are TRBV20-1 and TRBJ1-2; no firm D call. The CDR3 totals 11 residues. Germline V gives CDR1 DFQATT, CDR2 SNEGSKA (reference sequence). Trimming took off 7 bases at V and 0 bases at J, with 6 bases between the two ends. CDR3 amino acids: CSVRANYGYTF. CDR3 DNA: TGCAGTGTACGCGCTAACTATGGCTACACCTTC.

The chain employs TRBV5-1 and TRBJ2-6, with 10 bases matching TRBD1. The V gene's germline CDR1 is SGHRS and CDR2 YFSETQ. V lost 7 bases to trimming and J lost 7 bases; unmatched junction nucleotides: 2. The CDR3 is made up of 13 amino acids. CDR3 amino acids: CASGTGEANVLTF. CDR3 DNA sequence: TGCGCCAGCGGGACAGGGGAAGCCAACGTCCTGACTTTC.

The chain carries TRBV2 and TRBJ2-1; 11 positions agree with TRBD1. The germline V gene has CDR1 SNHLY and CDR2 FYNNEI. The CDR3 totals 15 residues. With V trimmed by 8 bases and J by 9 bases, 12 bases remained unmatched. CDR3 amino acids: CASGFRDRGVGEQFF. The DNA for the CDR3 is TGTGCCAGCGGATTCCGGGACAGGGGGGTCGGTGAGCAGTTCTTC.

This clone was seen more than once but under ten times. The CDR3 region has the DNA TGTGCCGGGGGGTTGGGGCTAGGCCCAGATACGCAGTATTTT. It translates to CAGGLGLGPDTQYF. The rearrangement joins TRBV2 to TRBJ2-3, with a tentative D call TRBD2 (6 bases). This CDR3 comprises 14 residues. CDR1 and CDR2 from the germline V gene are SNHLY and FYNNEI. Trimming left V 11 bases short and J 4 bases short, with 19 bases between. The full variable domain, its missing parts supplied by reference TRBV2 and TRBJ2-3, is EPEVTQTPSHQVTQMGQEVILRCVPISNHLYFYWYRQILGQKVEFLVSFYNNEISEKSEIFDDQFSVERPDGSNFTLKIRSTKLEDSAMYFCAGGLGLGPDTQYFGPGTRLTVL.

The chain is built from TRBV27 and TRBJ2-3; TRBD1 aligns across 9 bases. The V gene end was trimmed by 7 bases and the J gene end by 7 bases; junction bases not matched to a gene: 12. The CDR3 length is 15 residues. In germline, CDR1 is MNHEY, CDR2 SMNVEV (reference sequence). CDR3 DNA: TGTGCCAGCAACCGAGGGACAGGGTCAATGAATACGCAGTATTTT. Translating it yields CASNRGTGSMNTQYF.

The chain has TRBV5-1 and TRBJ1-1; D may be TRBD1 (6 bases). The germline gives CDR1 SGHRS, CDR2 YFSETQ. The CDR3 extends over 14 amino acids. With 2 bases removed from V and 8 bases from J, the gap between germline ends came to 16 bases. CDR3 DNA sequence: TGCGCCAGCAGCTTAGGCCCTCGAGACAGGGAAGCTTTCTTT. This gives the protein CASSLGPRDREAFF.

V is TRBV7-3 and J is TRBJ1-1; D is perhaps TRBD1 (6 bases). Deletions cut 3 bases from V and 2 bases from J, with 10 bases between. This CDR3 comprises 14 residues. Germline CDR1 is SGHTA and CDR2 is FQGTGA. The CDR3: CASSFGGLNTEAFF. The CDR3 DNA reads as TGTGCCAGCAGCTTCGGGGGGCTCAACACTGAAGCTTTCTTT.

This chain joins TRBV3-1 (or the pseudogene TRBV3-2) and TRBJ2-3; 12 bases agree with TRBD1. CDR1 is LGHDT and CDR2 is YNNKEL in the germline V gene (reference sequence). CDR3 length: 22 residues. V was clipped by 0 bases and J by 1 base; unmatched bases: 17. The CDR3 DNA reads TGTGCCAGCAGCCAAGACCCCATAGGGACAGGGGGCCCAAGACAGCGCACAGATACGCAGTATTTT. Amino acid sequence: CASSQDPIGTGGPRQRTDTQYF.

V is TRBV6-6 and J is TRBJ1-4, with no clear D. Germline V gene sequence: CDR1 MNHNY, CDR2 SVGAGI (reference sequence). Trimming left V 2 bases short and J 8 bases short, with 3 bases between. The CDR3 is 11 amino acids. CDR3 nucleotides: TGTGCCAGCAGTTACGGCGAAAAACTGTTTTTT. Translating gives CASSYGEKLFF.

This chain joins TRBV4-3 and TRBJ1-2, with no clear D. The CDR3 spans 14 residues. Germline CDR1 reads LGHNA; CDR2 reads YSLEER. The germline V and J ends were trimmed by 2 bases and 0 bases, with 7 bases remaining between them. The CDR3 spells CASSQSVANYGYTF. CDR3 bases: TGCGCCAGCAGCCAATCCGTAGCTAACTATGGCTACACCTTC.

The V gene is TRBV5-6, the J gene TRBJ2-2; the match to TRBD1 covers 9 bases. The CDR3 is 15 amino acids. From germline, CDR1 is SGHDT and CDR2 YYEEEE. V was pared by 4 bases and J by 7 bases, with 8 bases of the junction left unmatched. CDR3: CASSPGQGRFGELFF. Here the CDR3 DNA reads TGTGCCAGCAGCCCGGGACAGGGACGGTTCGGGGAGCTGTTTTTT.

In DNA, the CDR3 is TGTGCCAGTAGTATAATAACAGCGGGAGACTATGGCTACACCTTC. Translating it yields CASSIITAGDYGYTF. The chain recombines TRBV19 with TRBJ1-2, with no clear D. The CDR3 length is 15 residues. Trimming shortened V by 2 bases and J by 3 bases, and 13 bases separated the two germline ends. Germline V lookup: CDR1 LNHDA, CDR2 SQIVND (reference sequence).

J is TRBJ2-1 and V is TRBV7-2, with 11 positions matching TRBD2. Looked up from germline, CDR1 is SGHTA and CDR2 is FQGNSA. V lost 5 bases and J lost 6; bases outside the gene matches: 6. CDR3 length equals 15 residues. CDR3 sequence: CASSPRLAGGNEQFF. CDR3 sequence (DNA): TGTGCCAGCAGCCCAAGGCTAGCGGGAGGCAATGAGCAGTTCTTC. The whole variable domain, remainder taken from reference TRBV7-2 and TRBJ2-1, is GAGVSQSPSNKVTEKGKDVELRCDPISGHTALYWYRQSLGQGLEFLIYFQGNSAPDKSGLPSDRFSAERTGGSVSTLTIQRTQQEDSAVYLCASSPRLAGGNEQFFGPGTRLTVL.

This chain joins TRBV5-8 and TRBJ1-4; 7 bases line up with TRBD1. Trimming at V came to 4 bases and at J to 4 bases, leaving 10 bases not matched to a gene. The V gene's germline CDR1 is SGHTS and CDR2 YDEGEE. CDR3 length equals 16 residues. The DNA for the CDR3 is TGTGCCAGCAGCCTGCACCCGGGACAGAATAATGAAAAACTGTTTTTT. Encoded protein: CASSLHPGQNNEKLFF.

The genes are TRBV7-9 and TRBJ1-4, with a possible D match to TRBD1 (5 bases). The V end was cut by 4 bases, the J end by 6 bases, with 12 bases between. This CDR3 region has 14 residues. Germline values: CDR1 SEHNR, CDR2 FQNEAQ (reference sequence). This CDR3 is CASSWGGSDEKLFF. CDR3 DNA sequence: TGTGCCAGCAGCTGGGGGGGGAGTGATGAAAAACTGTTTTTT. Full variable domain (rest looked up from reference TRBV7-9 and TRBJ1-4): DTGVSQNPRHKITKRGQNVTFRCDPISEHNRLYWYRQTLGQGPEFLTYFQNEAQLEKSRLLSDRFSAERPKGSFSTLEIQRTEQGDSAMYLCASSWGGSDEKLFFGSGTQLSVL.

The rearrangement links TRBV9 to TRBJ2-3; 8 bases agree with TRBD1. Germline V gene lookup returns CDR1 SGDLS and CDR2 YYNGEE. The CDR3 runs 14 residues. The J segment lost 4 bases and the V segment lost 3 bases, leaving 4 bases of the junction unmatched. CDR3 bases: TGTGCCAGCAGCGGCGACAGGGGCCCAGATACGCAGTATTTT. Encoded protein: CASSGDRGPDTQYF.

V is TRBV4-3 and J is TRBJ2-7; D not certain. CDR3 length: 14 amino acids. Trimming cost V 0 bases and J 1 base, with 7 bases left between them. Per the germline V gene, CDR1 is LGHNA and CDR2 is YSLEER. CDR3: CASSQDTASYEQYF. The DNA for the CDR3 is TGCGCCAGCAGCCAAGACACAGCATCCTACGAGCAGTACTTC.

This chain joins TRBV7-8 and TRBJ1-3; 7 bases match TRBD1. This CDR3 has 17 residues. J was trimmed by 0 bases and V by 5 bases; bases with no gene match: 10. CDR1 SGHVS and CDR2 FQNEAQ come from the germline V gene. CDR3 coding DNA: TGTGCCAGCAGCCTCGGCGGACAGGTAGACTCTGGAAACACCATATATTTT. It specifies CASSLGGQVDSGNTIYF.

The chain recombines TRBV11-2 with TRBJ2-5, with a weak D call TRBD1 (6 bases). The V gene lost 5 bases and the J gene lost 5 bases, with 18 bases spanning the gap. Germline CDR1 and CDR2: SGHAT and FQNNGV. This CDR3 has 15 amino acids. This chain's CDR3 is CASSLRGGRGETQYF. DNA of the CDR3: TGTGCCAGCAGCCTCAGAGGGGGTCGAGGGGAGACCCAGTACTTC. The variable domain in full, with the rest retrieved from reference TRBV11-2 and TRBJ2-5, is EAGVAQSPRYKIIEKRQSVAFWCNPISGHATLYWYQQILGQGPKLLIQFQNNGVVDDSQLPKDRFSAERLKGVDSTLKIQPAKLEDSAVYLCASSLRGGRGETQYFGPGTRLLVL.

This clone appeared a single time. This chain uses TRBV10-3 with TRBJ2-4; D might be TRBD1 (5 bases). The CDR3 is 15 amino acids. V was clipped by 0 bases and J by 6 bases, with 12 bases between them. The germline V gene encodes CDR1 ENHRY and CDR2 SYGVKD. For the CDR3, the DNA is TGTGCCATCAGTGAGTCTAGGGGCGCCGGAAACATTCAGTACTTC. This encodes CAISESRGAGNIQYF.

Worth noting for this clone: A junction boundary mismatches the germline segment, possibly from a read error. The V and J genes are TRBV14 and TRBJ2-7, with D perhaps TRBD2 (6 bases). The CDR3 has 15 residues. Germline V CDR1 and CDR2: SGHDN, FVKESK. The CDR3 protein is CASSQTWGERYGQYF. The CDR3 nucleotides read TGTGCCAGCAGCCAAACCTGGGGGGAGAGATACGGGCAGTACTTC. The whole variable domain, filled in from reference TRBV14 and TRBJ2-7, reads EAGVTQFPSHSVIEKGQTVTLRCDPISGHDNLYWYRRVMGKEIKFLLHFVKESKQDESGMPNNRFLAERTGGTYSTLKVQPAELEDSGVYFCASSQTWGERYGQYFGPGTRLTVT.

The chain joins TRBV10-3 to TRBJ2-7; 7 nucleotides line up with TRBD1. Losses at the gene ends were 6 bases for V and 4 bases for J; bases not matched to a gene: 9. The germline V gene has CDR1 ENHRY and CDR2 SYGVKD. The CDR3 runs 14 residues. The CDR3 DNA is TGTGCCATCAGGAGACAGGGCGAACTGTACGAGCAGTACTTC. Translation gives CAIRRQGELYEQYF.

The chain is built from TRBV11-2 and TRBJ1-1, with D maybe TRBD1 (5 bases). V lost 6 bases to trimming and J lost 5 bases, with 19 bases between them. The CDR3 is made up of 15 amino acids. Germline V gene lookup returns CDR1 SGHAT and CDR2 FQNNGV. This CDR3 reads CASRPTGGSQTEAFF. CDR3 bases: TGTGCCAGCAGGCCAACGGGGGGGTCGCAAACTGAAGCTTTCTTT. Full variable domain (rest looked up from reference TRBV11-2 and TRBJ1-1): EAGVAQSPRYKIIEKRQSVAFWCNPISGHATLYWYQQILGQGPKLLIQFQNNGVVDDSQLPKDRFSAERLKGVDSTLKIQPAKLEDSAVYLCASRPTGGSQTEAFFGQGTRLTVV.

The chain combines TRBV5-1 with TRBJ1-1, with D tentatively TRBD1 (5 bases). V dropped 6 bases and J dropped 4 bases, with 16 bases sitting between them. The CDR3 contains 14 residues. Germline CDR1 reads SGHRS; CDR2 reads YFSETQ. CDR3 region: CASNMVGGGTEAFF. The CDR3 nucleotides are TGCGCCAGCAACATGGTGGGGGGAGGCACTGAAGCTTTCTTT.